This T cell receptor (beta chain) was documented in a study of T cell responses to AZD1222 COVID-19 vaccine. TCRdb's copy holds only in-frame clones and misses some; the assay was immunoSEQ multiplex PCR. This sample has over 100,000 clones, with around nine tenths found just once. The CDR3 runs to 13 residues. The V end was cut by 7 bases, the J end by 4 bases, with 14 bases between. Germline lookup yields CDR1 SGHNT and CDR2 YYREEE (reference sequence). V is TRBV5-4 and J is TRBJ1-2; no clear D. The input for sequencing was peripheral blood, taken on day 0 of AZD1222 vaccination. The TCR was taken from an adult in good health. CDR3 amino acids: CASLHQSSYGYTF. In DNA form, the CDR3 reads TGTGCCAGCCTCCATCAGAGTAGCTATGGCTACACCTTC.